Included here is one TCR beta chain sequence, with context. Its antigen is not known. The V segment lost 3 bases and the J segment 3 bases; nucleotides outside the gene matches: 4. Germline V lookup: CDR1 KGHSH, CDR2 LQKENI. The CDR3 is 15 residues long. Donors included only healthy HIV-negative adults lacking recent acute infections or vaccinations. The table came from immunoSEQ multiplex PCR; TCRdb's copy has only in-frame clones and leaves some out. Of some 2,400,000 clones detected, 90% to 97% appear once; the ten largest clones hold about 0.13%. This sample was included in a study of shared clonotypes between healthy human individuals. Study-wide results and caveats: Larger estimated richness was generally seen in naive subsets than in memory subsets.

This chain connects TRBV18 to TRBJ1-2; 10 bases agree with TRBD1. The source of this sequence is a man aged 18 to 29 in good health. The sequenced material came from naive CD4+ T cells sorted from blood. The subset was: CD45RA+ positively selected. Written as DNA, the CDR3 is TGTGCCAGCTCACCGACGACAGGGGGCGACTATGGCTACACCTTC. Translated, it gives CASSPTTGGDYGYTF.